Below are 27 T cell receptor beta chains sequenced from a single sample in a study of OX40 agonist ivuxolimab in advanced cancers. The method was immunoSEQ multiplex PCR; TCRdb's version includes in-frame clones alone and lacks a portion of them. The sample consists of 70,000 or so clones, around nine tenths of them appearing once. The material was CD4+ or CD8+ T cells sorted from blood, obtained in a trial of the OX40 agonist ivuxolimab. The receptors come from an adult with an advanced solid tumor such as melanoma, head and neck, liver or kidney cancer.

The V and J genes are TRBV7-2 and TRBJ2-3; D not certain. CDR3 size: 14 residues. Germline-derived CDR1 and CDR2 are SGHTA and FQGNSA. Trimming took 1 base from V and 0 from J, leaving 5 bases between them. CDR3 coding DNA: TGTGCCAGCAGCTTAGTATCTAGCACAGATACGCAGTATTTT. The encoded protein is CASSLVSSTDTQYF.

In the case of this clone: Other DNA sequences from this sample encode an identical CDR3 as well. The genes are TRBV6-1 and TRBJ1-2; D uncertain. Germline CDR1 is MNHNS and CDR2 is SASEGT. V was clipped by 1 base and J by 4 bases, with 4 bases between them. The CDR3 contains 12 residues. CDR3 in DNA: TGTGCCAGCAGTGAAGGGTCCTATGGCTACACCTTC. Translated: CASSEGSYGYTF.

The rearrangement uses TRBV28 and TRBJ2-1; TRBD2 aligns across 12 bases. The CDR3 is 14 residues long. The trim removed 5 bases at V and 9 bases at J, leaving 5 bases unmatched. Per the germline V gene, CDR1 is MDHEN and CDR2 is SYDVKM. CDR3 nucleotide sequence: TGTGCCAGCAGTCAGACTAGCGGGAGCAGTGAGCAGTTCTTC. Translation: CASSQTSGSSEQFF. Filled out from reference TRBV28 and TRBJ2-1, the complete variable domain reads DVKVTQSSRYLVKRTGEKVFLECVQDMDHENMFWYRQDPGLGLRLIYFSYDVKMKEKGDIPEGYSVSREKKERFSLILESASTNQTSMYLCASSQTSGSSEQFFGPGTRLTVL.

The genes are TRBV2 and TRBJ2-1; 7 bases align to TRBD2. The CDR3 length is 13 residues. CDR1 and CDR2 (germline): SNHLY, FYNNEI. Germline trimming cut 6 bases from V and 8 bases from J; bases unmatched to any gene: 7. The CDR3 protein is CASSGRPGDEQFF. The CDR3 DNA reads as TGTGCCAGCAGCGGGAGGCCGGGGGATGAGCAGTTCTTC.

The chain uses TRBV6-1 and TRBJ2-1, with 8 bases that match TRBD1. CDR1 is MNHNS and CDR2 is SASEGT in the germline V gene. With 6 bases clipped from V and 1 base from J, the junction kept 5 bases outside the gene matches. CDR3 length: 15 amino acids. Here the CDR3 DNA reads TGTGCCAGCAGGCACAGGGGGGCGTCCTACAATGAGCAGTTCTTC. Translation gives CASRHRGASYNEQFF.

The V gene is TRBV5-4, the J gene TRBJ2-1; tentative D call: TRBD1 (6 bases). Germline CDR1 and CDR2: SGHNT and YYREEE (reference sequence). The CDR3 runs to 14 residues. V lost 5 bases and J lost 0, with 9 bases in between. As DNA, the CDR3 is TGTGCCAGCAGAACAGGGAACTCCTACAATGAGCAGTTCTTC. Translation gives CASRTGNSYNEQFF. Together with reference TRBV5-4 and TRBJ2-1, the CDR3 gives the full variable domain: ETGVTQSPTHLIKTRGQQVTLRCSSQSGHNTVSWYQQALGQGPQFIFQYYREEENGRGNFPPRFSGLQFPNYSSELNVNALELDDSALYLCASRTGNSYNEQFFGPGTRLTVL.

The CDR3 protein is CASSYGLADTQYF. The CDR3 DNA sequence: TGTGCCAGCAGCTATGGACTTGCAGATACGCAGTATTTT. V and J are TRBV11-3 and TRBJ2-3, with D possibly matching TRBD2 (5 bases). The germline V gene has CDR1 SGHNT and CDR2 YENEEA. The CDR3 is made up of 13 amino acids. Trimming stripped 4 bases from V and 4 bases from J, with 9 bases between.

To note about this clone: A read error may produce the germline difference seen at one junction end. This chain connects TRBV7-7 to TRBJ2-1; 12 bases match TRBD2. Germline V lookup: CDR1 SSHAT, CDR2 FNYEAQ (reference sequence). This CDR3 has 15 amino acids. CDR3 region: CASSLTSGRDDEQFF. CDR3 nucleotide sequence: TGTGCTAGCAGCTTGACTAGCGGGAGAGACGATGAGCAGTTCTTC. Variable domain in full (rest from reference TRBV7-7 and TRBJ2-1): GAGVSQSPRYKVTKRGQDVTLRCDPISSHATLYWYQQALGQGPEFLTYFNYEAQPDKSGLPSDRFSAERPEGSISTLTIQRTEQRDSAMYRCASSLTSGRDDEQFFGPGTRLTVL.

The chain is built from TRBV4-2 and TRBJ2-5; 7 bases fit TRBD2. V lost 5 bases, J lost 3 bases, and 6 bases stayed unmatched. The length of the CDR3 is 14 residues. The germline gives CDR1 LGHNA, CDR2 YNFKEQ. The CDR3 loop reads CASSFWREKETQYF. The CDR3 bases are TGTGCCAGCAGCTTCTGGCGGGAGAAAGAGACCCAGTACTTC.

V and J are TRBV7-8 and TRBJ2-2, with 14 nucleotides matching TRBD2. Trimming removed 5 bases from V and 7 bases from J; junction bases left unmatched: 3. Germline V CDR1 and CDR2: SGHVS, FQNEAQ. CDR3 length equals 15 residues. The CDR3 DNA is TGTGCCAGCAGCCGACTAGCGGGAGGGGGCGGGGAGCTGTTTTTT. Encoded protein: CASSRLAGGGGELFF.

This clone was seen once. The chain couples TRBV2 to TRBJ2-7, with TRBD1 matching 8 bases. V shed 1 base and J 6 bases; nucleotides not matched to a gene: 8. The length of the CDR3 is 15 residues. Germline CDR1 and CDR2: SNHLY and FYNNEI. This CDR3 is CASSEEQGGHSEQYF. CDR3 sequence (DNA): TGTGCCAGCAGTGAAGAACAGGGGGGTCATAGCGAGCAGTACTTC.

The rearrangement uses TRBV5-1 and TRBJ1-5, with D possibly TRBD1 on 5 matching bases. Trimming took 5 bases from V and 7 from J, leaving 13 bases between them. Germline V gene lookup returns CDR1 SGHRS and CDR2 YFSETQ. CDR3 length: 13 amino acids. Here the CDR3 DNA reads TGCGCCAGCAGTGTGTCGGGGGACCAGCCCCAGCATTTT. The encoded protein is CASSVSGDQPQHF.

V usage is TRBV9 and J usage is TRBJ2-7, with a weak D call TRBD1 (6 bases). The CDR3 contains 16 residues. Germline V lookup: CDR1 SGDLS, CDR2 YYNGEE. Deletions cut 3 bases from V and 3 bases from J, with 19 bases between. The CDR3 loop reads CASSEGVPPLNYEQYF. The DNA for the CDR3 is TGTGCCAGCAGCGAGGGGGTCCCACCACTTAACTACGAGCAGTACTTC.

This chain links TRBV19 with TRBJ1-5; 11 nucleotides align to TRBD1. The V gene's germline CDR1 is LNHDA and CDR2 SQIVND (reference sequence). The CDR3 runs to 16 residues. V shed 5 bases and J 6 bases; nucleotides not matched to a gene: 9. The CDR3 sequence: CASSFRGQGAGQPQHF. The CDR3 DNA sequence: TGTGCCAGTAGTTTTAGAGGACAGGGGGCGGGTCAGCCCCAGCATTTT.

The V call is TRBV5-4, the J call TRBJ1-6; D is possibly TRBD1 (6 bases). Germline CDR1 reads SGHNT; CDR2 reads YYREEE (reference sequence). This CDR3 spans 14 amino acids. Trimming removed 0 bases from V and 7 bases from J, with 8 bases in between. The CDR3 sequence: CASSLATGNSPLHF. Here the CDR3 DNA reads TGTGCCAGCAGCTTGGCTACAGGGAATTCACCCCTCCACTTT. The variable domain in full, with the rest retrieved from reference TRBV5-4 and TRBJ1-6, is ETGVTQSPTHLIKTRGQQVTLRCSSQSGHNTVSWYQQALGQGPQFIFQYYREEENGRGNFPPRFSGLQFPNYSSELNVNALELDDSALYLCASSLATGNSPLHFGNGTRLTVT.

The chain links TRBV6-1 to TRBJ2-1; D is possibly TRBD2 (6 bases). Germline loops: CDR1 MNHNS, CDR2 SASEGT. The CDR3 runs 14 residues. Trimming cost V 7 bases and J 5 bases, with 15 bases left between them. For the CDR3, the DNA is TGTGCCAGCATCAAAGGCGGGGCGGACAATGAGCAGTTCTTC. This sequence encodes CASIKGGADNEQFF.

This chain uses TRBV19 with TRBJ1-5; D gene uncertain. V was shortened by 5 bases and J by 0 bases, with 2 bases between the two germline ends. CDR1 and CDR2 (germline): LNHDA, SQIVND (reference sequence). The CDR3 contains 12 residues. The CDR3 here is CASSRSNQPQHF. The DNA of the CDR3 is TGTGCCAGTAGTCGTAGCAATCAGCCCCAGCATTTT.

V is TRBV2 and J is TRBJ1-2; D is unresolved. CDR1 is SNHLY and CDR2 is FYNNEI in the germline V gene. V was clipped by 3 bases and J by 4 bases, with 12 bases between them. The CDR3 length is 14 residues. CDR3 loop: CASSDSMAGYGYTF. DNA of the CDR3: TGTGCCAGCAGTGACTCTATGGCAGGCTATGGCTACACCTTC.

Here the CDR3 DNA reads TGTGCCAGTAGTATACAGGGATCCTACAATGAGCAGTTCTTC. It codes for CASSIQGSYNEQFF. The chain joins TRBV19 to TRBJ2-1; D perhaps matches TRBD1 (5 bases). The length of the CDR3 is 14 residues. V was trimmed by 2 bases and J by 1 base, leaving 6 bases between them. Germline loops: CDR1 LNHDA, CDR2 SQIVND (reference sequence).

The V call is TRBV28, the J call TRBJ1-1; D is perhaps TRBD1 (6 bases). The germline gives CDR1 MDHEN, CDR2 SYDVKM. This CDR3 region has 15 residues. V gave up 3 bases and J gave up 1 base, with 12 bases separating them. This CDR3 is CASSLVDSKNTEAFF. CDR3 bases: TGTGCCAGCAGTTTGGTGGACAGTAAGAACACTGAAGCTTTCTTT. Combining the CDR3 with reference TRBV28 and TRBJ1-1 gives the whole variable domain DVKVTQSSRYLVKRTGEKVFLECVQDMDHENMFWYRQDPGLGLRLIYFSYDVKMKEKGDIPEGYSVSREKKERFSLILESASTNQTSMYLCASSLVDSKNTEAFFGQGTRLTVV.

The CDR3 sequence is CASSRRDFTDTQYF. For the CDR3, the DNA is TGTGCCAGCAGCCGCCGGGACTTCACAGATACGCAGTATTTT. The chain recombines TRBV7-8 with TRBJ2-3; possibly TRBD2 for D (6 bases). CDR1 and CDR2 (germline): SGHVS, FQNEAQ. This CDR3 contains 14 residues. Trimming cost V 5 bases and J 2 bases, with 11 bases left between them.

The V and J genes are TRBV30 and TRBJ1-1; D gene unclear. This CDR3 has 15 amino acids. Germline CDR1 is GTSNPN and CDR2 is SVGIG (reference sequence). V gave up 0 bases and J gave up 3 bases, with 14 bases separating them. CDR3 nucleotide sequence: TGTGCCTGGAGTGTACAATTCAGAACGTACACTGAAGCTTTCTTT. Encoded protein: CAWSVQFRTYTEAFF.

In this sample, this clone turned up a few times. The chain has TRBV28 and TRBJ1-5; the D gene is possibly TRBD1 (5 bases). V lost 3 bases to trimming and J lost 7 bases, with 13 bases between them. Germline V lookup: CDR1 MDHEN, CDR2 SYDVKM. The CDR3 consists of 14 residues. The CDR3 sequence: CASSLRQSGQPQHF. The CDR3, as DNA: TGTGCCAGCAGTTTGAGACAGTCAGGGCAGCCCCAGCATTTT.

This rearrangement joins TRBV7-9 to TRBJ1-1; D uncertain. Trimming took off 3 bases at V and 1 base at J, with 12 bases between the two ends. Per the germline V gene, CDR1 is SEHNR and CDR2 is FQNEAQ (reference sequence). The CDR3 has 15 residues. The CDR3 DNA reads as TGTGCCAGCAGCTTCTATCAGCCCTCGAACACTGAAGCTTTCTTT. This sequence encodes CASSFYQPSNTEAFF.

The J gene is TRBJ2-2, the V gene TRBV10-1; possible D gene TRBD1, 6 bases. V was pared by 11 bases and J by 6 bases, with 10 bases between. The CDR3 has 11 residues. The germline gives CDR1 WNHNN, CDR2 SYGVQD (reference sequence). CDR3 coding DNA: TGCGCCGGCCAGGGGCCCGGGGAGCTGTTTTTT. Its protein product is CAGQGPGELFF.

This chain uses TRBV7-2 with TRBJ2-1, with D hard to call. Deletions cut 2 bases from V and 0 bases from J, with 8 bases between. This CDR3 is 15 amino acids long. CDR1 is SGHTA, CDR2 FQGNSA, per germline. The CDR3 loop is CASSLYSSSYNEQFF. The CDR3 coding sequence is TGTGCCAGCAGCTTATATAGCAGCTCCTACAATGAGCAGTTCTTC.

The V and J genes are TRBV5-1 and TRBJ1-1; 9 bases line up with TRBD1. CDR3 length: 16 amino acids. The germline gives CDR1 SGHRS, CDR2 YFSETQ. J was trimmed by 2 bases and V by 3 bases; bases with no gene match: 8. The DNA of the CDR3 is TGCGCCAGCAGCTCGGGACAGGGCTTTGAAAACACTGAAGCTTTCTTT. Amino acids: CASSSGQGFENTEAFF.